The present T cell receptor (beta chain) was sequenced within a study of T cell clones after liver transplantation. Study-wide context: TCRbeta sequencing after a pre-transplant mixed lymphocyte reaction identified graft-donor-reactive clones, later tracked in post-transplant blood. At least one year of complete immunosuppression withdrawal without enzymes over twice normal defined tolerance. Broader study findings: A larger donor-reactive than third-party decline suggested partial antigen-specific deletion.

This CDR3 is 15 amino acids long. The germline V gene has CDR1 SGHNT and CDR2 YYREEE (reference sequence). V shed 4 bases and J 6 bases; nucleotides not matched to a gene: 7. Repertoires were generated with immunoSEQ multiplex PCR, while TCRdb's copy carries only in-frame clones and drops some. The sample holds under 150,000 clones, about nine tenths seen once. Comment on this clone: Its antigen is not identified.

The TCR comes from a human patient who received a liver transplant. Some T cells here may be from the graft donor. Specimen: CD4+ T cells from blood, collected 12 months after liver transplant. The rearrangement uses TRBV5-4 and TRBJ2-2; TRBD1 aligns across 9 bases. The CDR3 DNA reads TGTGCCAGCAGCAGGAGGACAGGGGATGCCGGGGAGCTGTTTTTT. Translation: CASSRRTGDAGELFF.